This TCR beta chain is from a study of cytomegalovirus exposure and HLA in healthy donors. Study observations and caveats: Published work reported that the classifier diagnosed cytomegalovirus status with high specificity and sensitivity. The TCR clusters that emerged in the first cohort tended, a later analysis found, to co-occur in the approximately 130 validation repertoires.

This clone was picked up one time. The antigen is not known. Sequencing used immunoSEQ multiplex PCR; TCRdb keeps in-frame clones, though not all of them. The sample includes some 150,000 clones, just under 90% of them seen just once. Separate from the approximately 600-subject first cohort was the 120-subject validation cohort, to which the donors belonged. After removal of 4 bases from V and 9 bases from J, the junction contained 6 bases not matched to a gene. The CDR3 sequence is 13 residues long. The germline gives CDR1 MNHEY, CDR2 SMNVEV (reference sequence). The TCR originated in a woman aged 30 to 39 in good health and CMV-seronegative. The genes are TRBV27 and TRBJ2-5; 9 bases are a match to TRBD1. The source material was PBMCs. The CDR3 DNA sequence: TGTGCCAGCAGTTCCCTAGACAGGGGGTCCCAGTACTTC. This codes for CASSSLDRGSQYF.